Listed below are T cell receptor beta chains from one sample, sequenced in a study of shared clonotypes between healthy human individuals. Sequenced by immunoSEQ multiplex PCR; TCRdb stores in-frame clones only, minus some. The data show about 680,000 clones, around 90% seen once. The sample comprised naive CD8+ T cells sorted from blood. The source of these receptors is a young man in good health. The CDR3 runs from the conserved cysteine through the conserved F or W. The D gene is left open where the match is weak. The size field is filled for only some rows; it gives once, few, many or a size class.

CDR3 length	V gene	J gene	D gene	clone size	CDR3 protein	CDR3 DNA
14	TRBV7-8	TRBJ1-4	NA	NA	CASSSGLRDEKLFF	TGTGCCAGCAGCTCGGGACTGAGGGATGAAAAACTGTTTTTT
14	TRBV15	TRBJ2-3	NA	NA	CATSRAGPTDTQYF	TGTGCCACCAGCAGGGCAGGACCCACAGATACGCAGTATTTT
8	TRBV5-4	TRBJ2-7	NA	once	CASQEQYF	TGTGCCAGTCAGGAGCAGTACTTC
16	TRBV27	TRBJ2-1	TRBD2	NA	CASSLGTSEPYNEQFF	TGTGCCAGCAGTTTAGGGACTAGCGAGCCCTACAATGAGCAGTTCTTC
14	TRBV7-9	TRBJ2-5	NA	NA	CASSPSGAQETQYF	TGTGCCAGCAGCCCCAGCGGAGCCCAAGAGACCCAGTACTTC
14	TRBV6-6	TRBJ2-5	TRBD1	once	CASRPTGDQETQYF	TGTGCCAGCAGACCAACAGGGGACCAAGAGACCCAGTACTTC
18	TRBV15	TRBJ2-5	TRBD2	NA	CATRASGRVPGRGETQYF	TGTGCCACCAGAGCTAGCGGGAGGGTCCCAGGCCGTGGGGAGACCCAGTACTTC
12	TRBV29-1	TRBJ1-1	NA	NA	CSSWTENTEAFF	TGCAGCAGCTGGACAGAAAACACTGAAGCTTTCTTT
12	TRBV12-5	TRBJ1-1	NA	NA	CASGPGYTEAFF	TGTGCTAGTGGTCCGGGGTACACTGAAGCTTTCTTT
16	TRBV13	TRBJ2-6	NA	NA	CASSSPRGAGANVLTF	TGTGCCAGCAGCTCACCCAGGGGTGCTGGGGCCAACGTCCTGACTTTC
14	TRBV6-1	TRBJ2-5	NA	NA	CATPGTGLLETQYF	TGTGCCACTCCGGGAACAGGGCTGCTAGAGACCCAGTACTTC
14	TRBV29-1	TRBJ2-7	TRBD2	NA	CSVERLAGVYEQYF	TGCAGCGTTGAGCGACTAGCGGGAGTCTACGAGCAGTACTTC
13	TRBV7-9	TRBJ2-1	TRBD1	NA	CASSLATGNEQFF	TGTGCCAGCAGCTTAGCGACAGGGAATGAGCAGTTCTTC
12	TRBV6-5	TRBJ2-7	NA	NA	CASWKGPGEQYF	TGTGCCAGTTGGAAGGGCCCCGGCGAGCAGTACTTC
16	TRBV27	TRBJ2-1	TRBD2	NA	CASSLSAGESYNEQFF	TGTGCCAGCAGTTTATCTGCGGGAGAGTCCTACAATGAGCAGTTCTTC
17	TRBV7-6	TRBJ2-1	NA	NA	CASSRLMVGVLYNEQFF	TGTGCCAGCAGCCGACTAATGGTGGGGGTCCTCTACAATGAGCAGTTCTTC
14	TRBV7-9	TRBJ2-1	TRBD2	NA	CASSPTSGDNEQFF	TGTGCCAGCAGCCCAACTAGCGGTGACAATGAGCAGTTCTTC
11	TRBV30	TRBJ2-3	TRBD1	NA	CAWAAGGTQYF	TGTGCCTGGGCCGCAGGGGGCACGCAGTATTTT
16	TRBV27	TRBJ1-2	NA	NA	CASRPGGSIRRFGYTF	TGTGCCAGCAGACCCGGAGGGTCTATAAGGCGATTCGGCTACACCTTC
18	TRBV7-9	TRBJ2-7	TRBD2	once	CASSDPGTSGTVNDEQYF	TGTGCCAGCAGCGACCCCGGGACTAGCGGAACAGTAAACGACGAGCAGTACTTC
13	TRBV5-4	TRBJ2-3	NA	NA	CASSRLGSDTQYF	TGTGCCAGCAGCCGTTTAGGGTCAGATACGCAGTATTTT
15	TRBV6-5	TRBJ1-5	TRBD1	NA	CASTPGGGAGGPQHF	TGTGCCAGCACCCCAGGGGGTGGGGCTGGGGGGCCCCAGCATTTT